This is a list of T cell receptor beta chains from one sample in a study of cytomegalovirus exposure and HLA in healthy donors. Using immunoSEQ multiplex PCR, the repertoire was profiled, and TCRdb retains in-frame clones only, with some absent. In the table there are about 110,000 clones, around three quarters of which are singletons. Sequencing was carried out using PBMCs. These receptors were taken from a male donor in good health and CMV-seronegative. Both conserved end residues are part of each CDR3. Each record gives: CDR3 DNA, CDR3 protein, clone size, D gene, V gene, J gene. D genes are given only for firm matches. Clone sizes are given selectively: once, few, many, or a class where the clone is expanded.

CDR3nt: TGCGCCAGCAGTAACAGGAAGGGGTGGCAAGAGACCCAGTACTTC; CDR3aa: CASSNRKGWQETQYF; abundance: -; d_gene: -; v_gene: TRBV5-1; j_gene: TRBJ2-5
CDR3nt: TGTGCCAGCAGCAGACTAGCGGGAGGAACAGATACGCAGTATTTT; CDR3aa: CASSRLAGGTDTQYF; abundance: few; d_gene: TRBD2; v_gene: TRBV6-4; j_gene: TRBJ2-3
CDR3nt: TGCGCCAGCAGCTTGGACCGTGCTAGCTTTCCCCCCTTCGAGCAGTACTTC; CDR3aa: CASSLDRASFPPFEQYF; abundance: -; d_gene: -; v_gene: TRBV5-1; j_gene: TRBJ2-7
CDR3nt: TGTGCCAGCTCAACAACTAGCGTCGCTGAGCAGTTCTTC; CDR3aa: CASSTTSVAEQFF; abundance: -; d_gene: TRBD2; v_gene: TRBV18; j_gene: TRBJ2-1
CDR3nt: TGTGCCAGCAGTGAAGGTTCAGGGTCCCCCACACAGGGTGAGCAGTTCTTC; CDR3aa: CASSEGSGSPTQGEQFF; abundance: -; d_gene: -; v_gene: TRBV2; j_gene: TRBJ2-1
CDR3nt: TGTGCCACCAGCAGAGATCCCCGGACAGGGGAGACCCAGTACTTC; CDR3aa: CATSRDPRTGETQYF; abundance: -; d_gene: TRBD1; v_gene: TRBV15; j_gene: TRBJ2-5
CDR3nt: TGTGCCAGCACCCCCTTACAGGTGAAGAACACTGAAGCTTTCTTT; CDR3aa: CASTPLQVKNTEAFF; abundance: -; d_gene: -; v_gene: TRBV6-5; j_gene: TRBJ1-1
CDR3nt: TGTGCCAGCAGCTCGCAGGGGCTTGGCTACACCTTC; CDR3aa: CASSSQGLGYTF; abundance: few; d_gene: -; v_gene: TRBV7-9; j_gene: TRBJ1-2
CDR3nt: TGTGCCAGCAGTTACTCGAATCCGGGGACTGGAAACACCATATATTTT; CDR3aa: CASSYSNPGTGNTIYF; abundance: few; d_gene: -; v_gene: TRBV6-5; j_gene: TRBJ1-3
CDR3nt: TGTGCCAGCAGTTATCCCGGGACAAAGAACACCGGGGAGCTGTTTTTT; CDR3aa: CASSYPGTKNTGELFF; abundance: -; d_gene: -; v_gene: TRBV6-5; j_gene: TRBJ2-2
CDR3nt: TGTGCCAGCAGTTTGAGGAGAGAAGCTTTCTTT; CDR3aa: CASSLRREAFF; abundance: -; d_gene: -; v_gene: TRBV28; j_gene: TRBJ1-1
CDR3nt: TGTGCCAGCAGCCTCGACAGGGTCATGCCTAATGAGCAGTTCTTC; CDR3aa: CASSLDRVMPNEQFF; abundance: once; d_gene: TRBD1; v_gene: TRBV6-6; j_gene: TRBJ2-1
CDR3nt: TGTGCCAGCAGTAAAGGGGGCGCTTGGGAAAAACTGTTTTTT; CDR3aa: CASSKGGAWEKLFF; abundance: -; d_gene: TRBD1; v_gene: TRBV28; j_gene: TRBJ1-4
CDR3nt: TGTGCCAGCTCCCCGGGAGGGAATGAGCAGTTCTTC; CDR3aa: CASSPGGNEQFF; abundance: once; d_gene: TRBD2; v_gene: TRBV18; j_gene: TRBJ2-1
CDR3nt: TGCGCCAGCAGTCGCAATGAGGGGGGGAGCACTGAAGCTTTCTTT; CDR3aa: CASSRNEGGSTEAFF; abundance: -; d_gene: -; v_gene: TRBV4-1; j_gene: TRBJ1-1
CDR3nt: TGTGCCAGCAGGCGGGGGGGGGCTTACAATGAGCAGTTCTTC; CDR3aa: CASRRGGAYNEQFF; abundance: -; d_gene: TRBD2; v_gene: TRBV2; j_gene: TRBJ2-1
CDR3nt: TGCGCCACCCCCGGGTGGCTAGCGGGAACCAATGAGCAGTTCTTC; CDR3aa: CATPGWLAGTNEQFF; abundance: -; d_gene: TRBD2; v_gene: TRBV10-1; j_gene: TRBJ2-1
CDR3nt: TGTGCCAGCAGCTCCGACGGGAGTTCCTACGAGCAGTACTTC; CDR3aa: CASSSDGSSYEQYF; abundance: few; d_gene: -; v_gene: TRBV7-2; j_gene: TRBJ2-7
CDR3nt: TGCGCCAGCAGCCAGGACAGGCGTTCAGATACGCAGTATTTT; CDR3aa: CASSQDRRSDTQYF; abundance: -; d_gene: TRBD1; v_gene: TRBV10-1; j_gene: TRBJ2-3
CDR3nt: TGTGCCAGCAGCATCCTCTCAGGGGGCGGCACTGAAGCTTTCTTT; CDR3aa: CASSILSGGGTEAFF; abundance: -; d_gene: TRBD1; v_gene: TRBV6-5; j_gene: TRBJ1-1
CDR3nt: TGTGCCAGCAGCTCCAGCACAGGGGGCTTCGAGCAGTACTTC; CDR3aa: CASSSSTGGFEQYF; abundance: -; d_gene: TRBD1; v_gene: TRBV11-2; j_gene: TRBJ2-7
CDR3nt: TGTGCCAGTAGTGTGGGACTAGCGGGAGCTTCCTACGAGCAGTACTTC; CDR3aa: CASSVGLAGASYEQYF; abundance: -; d_gene: TRBD2; v_gene: TRBV19; j_gene: TRBJ2-7
CDR3nt: TGTGCCTCTTGGGGGGTGCCCTACGCTGAAGCTTTCTTT; CDR3aa: CASWGVPYAEAFF; abundance: -; d_gene: -; v_gene: TRBV28; j_gene: TRBJ1-1
CDR3nt: TGTGCCAGCAGTCCAGTCCCGGGACATGACGGGGAGCTGTTTTTT; CDR3aa: CASSPVPGHDGELFF; abundance: -; d_gene: -; v_gene: TRBV6-5; j_gene: TRBJ2-2
CDR3nt: TGTGCCAGCAGCCAAACTAGCGGCGACACCGGGGAGCTGTTTTTT; CDR3aa: CASSQTSGDTGELFF; abundance: -; d_gene: TRBD2; v_gene: TRBV6-5; j_gene: TRBJ2-2
CDR3nt: TGTGCCAGCAGTGAAGAACGAGGGAGGGGTGAAAAACTGTTTTTT; CDR3aa: CASSEERGRGEKLFF; abundance: -; d_gene: -; v_gene: TRBV2; j_gene: TRBJ1-4
CDR3nt: TGCGCCAGCAGCTTATTGGGGAGGAGAAATGAGCAGTTCTTC; CDR3aa: CASSLLGRRNEQFF; abundance: -; d_gene: -; v_gene: TRBV5-1; j_gene: TRBJ2-1
CDR3nt: TGTGCCAGCAGCTTAGCCGGGAGCACAGATACGCAGTATTTT; CDR3aa: CASSLAGSTDTQYF; abundance: -; d_gene: -; v_gene: TRBV7-7; j_gene: TRBJ2-3
CDR3nt: TGCGCCAGCAGCTTGGGAGCGCGGGAGGACTCCTACGAGCAGTACTTC; CDR3aa: CASSLGAREDSYEQYF; abundance: -; d_gene: TRBD2; v_gene: TRBV5-1; j_gene: TRBJ2-7
CDR3nt: TGCAGCGTTGAAGATGGACTAGCGGGAGGGGGGTACGAGCAGTACTTC; CDR3aa: CSVEDGLAGGGYEQYF; abundance: -; d_gene: TRBD2; v_gene: TRBV29-1; j_gene: TRBJ2-7
CDR3nt: TGTGCCTGGAGTCCGTCAGGGGACTATGGCTACACCTTC; CDR3aa: CAWSPSGDYGYTF; abundance: -; d_gene: -; v_gene: TRBV30; j_gene: TRBJ1-2